This T cell receptor (beta chain) was found in a study of T cells in localized non-small cell lung cancer. Sequenced by immunoSEQ multiplex PCR; TCRdb stores in-frame clones only, minus some. The sample contains around 36,000 clones, 70% to 80% of which appear only once. Germline CDR1 reads SQVTM; CDR2 reads ANQGSEA. The CDR3 sequence is 17 residues long. The V and J ends lost 2 bases and 1 base, in that order; junction bases with no gene match: 7. Study-wide points: Those with higher blood T cell density had longer overall survival. Appearances in adjacent lung were noted for a median roughly 50 of the top 100 tumor clones.

On this clone: What it binds is unknown.

The V and J genes are TRBV29-1 and TRBJ2-5; 13 bases are a match to TRBD2. The sequences come from PBMCs, collected before any cancer treatment. The TCR sequence derives from a woman aged 35-75 years with stage II squamous cell lung carcinoma. The CDR3, as DNA: TGCAGCGTTGAAATGGGGCGACTAGCGGGGGGCCAAGAGACCCAGTACTTC. Amino acids: CSVEMGRLAGGQETQYF. The entire variable domain, with the rest obtained from reference TRBV29-1 and TRBJ2-5, is as follows: SAVISQKPSRDICQRGTSLTIQCQVDSQVTMMFWYRQQPGQSLTLIATANQGSEATYESGFVIDKFPISRPNLTFSTLTVSNMSPEDSSIYLCSVEMGRLAGGQETQYFGPGTRLLVL.